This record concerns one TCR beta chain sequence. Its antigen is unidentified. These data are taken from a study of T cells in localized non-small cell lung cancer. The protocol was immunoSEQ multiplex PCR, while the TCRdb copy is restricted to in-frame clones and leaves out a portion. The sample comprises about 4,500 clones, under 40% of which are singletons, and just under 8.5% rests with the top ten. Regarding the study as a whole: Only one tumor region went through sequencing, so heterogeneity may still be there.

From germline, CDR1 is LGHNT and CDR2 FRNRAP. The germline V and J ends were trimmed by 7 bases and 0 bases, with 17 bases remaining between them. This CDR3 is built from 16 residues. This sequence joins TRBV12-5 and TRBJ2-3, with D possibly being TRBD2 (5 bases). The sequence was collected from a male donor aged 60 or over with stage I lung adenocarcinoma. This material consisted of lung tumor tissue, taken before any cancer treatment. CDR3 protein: CASALGDYPSTDTQYF. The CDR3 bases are TGTGCTAGTGCCCTGGGAGACTATCCTAGCACAGATACGCAGTATTTT. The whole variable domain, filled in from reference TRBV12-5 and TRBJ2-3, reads DARVTQTPRHKVTEMGQEVTMRCQPILGHNTVFWYRQTMMQGLELLAYFRNRAPLDDSGMPKDRFSAEMPDATLATLKIQPSEPRDSAVYFCASALGDYPSTDTQYFGPGTRLTVL.